One T cell receptor (beta chain) is described in this entry. Its antigen is undetermined. V lost 5 bases, J lost 0 bases, and 13 bases lay in between. Germline CDR1 SGHAT, CDR2 FQNNGV. The CDR3 consists of 16 residues. Only newly diagnosed hyperthyroidism patients aged 18 to 65, with under 2 months' duration, were enrolled. These data come from a study of Graves' ophthalmopathy and Graves' hyperthyroidism. The study amplified TCR beta CDR3 regions using RNA transcripts. First-round RT-PCR with HTBI primers preceded a second-round multiplex PCR. TCRdb used MiXCR to reprocess the multiplex PCR reads, holding one entry per CDR3 protein. The table has around 1,200,000 distinct CDR3 sequences, about two fifths seen once. Study-wide points: Blood also harbored most expanded thyroid clonotypes above 0.001 frequency. Prediction of ophthalmopathy progression reached roughly 70% sensitivity and roughly 72% specificity.

This TCR derives from an adult man with Graves' hyperthyroidism. The specimen was peripheral blood or thyroid tissue (not recorded which). The chain has TRBV11-2 and TRBJ2-2; D is possibly TRBD2 (5 bases). The CDR3 nucleotides read TGTGCCAGCAGCACACTAGGGATGGCGAACACCGGGGAGCTGTTTTTT. Translated, it gives CASSTLGMANTGELFF.